The subject of this entry is one T cell receptor beta chain. Per the authors' pipeline: Reference gene primer amplification in the assay estimated nucleated cell counts. Assay: immunoSEQ multiplex PCR; the TCRdb copy retains only in-frame clones and omits some. V and J calls and clone size follow that table, whereas D and trimming were derived from the DNA. The sample carries around 290,000 clones, around 87% recorded once. The sample originates from a study of blood T cell repertoires in COVID-19. The overall study: The study drew acute and convalescent COVID-19 samples from the United States, Italy and Spain.

The V gene end was trimmed by 3 bases and the J gene end by 7 bases; junction bases not matched to a gene: 5. CDR1 and CDR2 from the germline V gene are MDHEN and SYDVKM. The CDR3 spans 14 residues. Input material: peripheral blood. The chain joins TRBV28 to TRBJ2-2; TRBD2 agrees at 7 bases. The receptor was isolated from a woman aged 45-60 years who had recovered from COVID-19. In DNA form, the CDR3 reads TGTGCCAGCAGTTTCGGCGGGAGAGGCGGGGAGCTGTTTTTT. Amino acids: CASSFGGRGGELFF.